A selection of T cell receptor beta chains follows, all from one sample in a study of blood T cells in healthy people across ages. TCRdb redid the calling of the 5' RACE reads with MiXCR, one entry per CDR3 protein. In the table there are 1.5 million or so distinct CDR3 sequences, less than 45% of which are singletons. The sequencing input was blood. The origin of the receptors is a woman younger than 30 in good health. Both conserved end residues are part of each CDR3. Not every row has a clone size; where given, it reads once, few, many or a size class.

size	V	CDR3
-	TRBV12-3/TRBV12-4	CASRAPVTSYNEQYF
-	TRBV20-1	CSAREWQNNQPQHF
-	TRBV7-2	CASSLRDRHTYEQYF
-	TRBV5-1	CASSAGTDNEKLFF
once	TRBV7-9	CASSATDRGTPSYEQYF
-	TRBV6-4	CASSRAGGQQDTQYF
-	TRBV29-1	CSVGGVLETQYF
-	TRBV7-2	CASSSPGRTDSYGYTF
few	TRBV27	CASSLGTANTDTQYF
-	TRBV27	CASSLHRERGQPQHF
few	TRBV3-1	CASSQWTSEGNEQYF
many	TRBV7-3	CASSSPGDTQYF
-	TRBV10-3	CAISEPHDRKNTEAFF
many	TRBV2	CASRITEAFF
-	TRBV3-1	CASSLAVVNYGYTF
-	TRBV21-1	CASSRLAGGPKVPDNEQFF
few	TRBV6-4	CASSPKGETDTQYF
-	TRBV4-1	CASSQHRLAGGTNEQFF
-	TRBV11-3	CASSLGGRASYNEQYF
-	TRBV3-1	CASSQGMAYNEQYF
-	TRBV6-2/TRBV6-3	CASRATSGYNEQFF
-	TRBV29-1	CSVDPGSNEQYF
few	TRBV6-5	CASSYSGIYNEQFF
-	TRBV28	CASSFAGGGGEQYF
-	TRBV6-5	CASSYRGQGTGNSYEQYF
few	TRBV20-1	CSARRPASDPYEQYF
few	TRBV24-1	CATSDSSGQGIHEQYF
few	TRBV27	CASSLIGTKETQYF
-	TRBV5-1	CARSEVSETEAFF
-	TRBV24-1	CATSDPGHNYGYTF
-	TRBV18	CASSQNPINEQFF
-	TRBV20-1	CSPKPGTGGLNEQYF